The rows below give T cell receptor beta chains drawn from one sample of a study of T cell changes during pregnancy in multiple sclerosis. Generated by immunoSEQ multiplex PCR, the TCRdb table keeps only in-frame clones and is missing some. Of fewer than 85,000 clones in the sample, more than 85% were seen once. The source material was peripheral blood, sampled in the first trimester of pregnancy. All receptors derive from a female donor in good health, enrolled as a control in a pregnancy study. CDR3s include the opening cysteine and the closing phenylalanine or tryptophan. D genes are given only for firm matches. Clone size is stated in some rows and not others, as once, few, many or a class when expanded.

TRBJ1-3 TRBV28 NA NA CASSPGQFSGNTIYF TGTGCCAGCAGCCCTGGACAGTTCTCTGGAAACACCATATATTTT
TRBJ2-1 TRBV4-1 NA TRBD2 CASSHVLAGGHNPYEQFF TGCGCCAGCAGCCACGTGCTAGCGGGAGGGCACAATCCATATGAGCAGTTCTTC
TRBJ1-4 TRBV7-9 NA NA CASSPASGTTNEKLFF TGTGCCAGCAGCCCAGCTTCAGGGACAACTAATGAAAAACTGTTTTTT
TRBJ2-2 TRBV27 NA NA CASTLTGTTGELFF TGTGCCAGCACTCTAACAGGGACCACCGGGGAGCTGTTTTTT
TRBJ1-1 TRBV7-9 NA TRBD1 CASSPRGTMNTEAFF TGTGCCAGCAGCCCCAGGGGGACAATGAACACTGAAGCTTTCTTT
TRBJ1-5 TRBV30 NA TRBD1 CAWSLDRDQPQHF TGTGCCTGGAGTCTCGACAGGGACCAGCCCCAGCATTTT
TRBJ2-5 TRBV18 NA NA CASSRVQETQYF TGTGCCAGCTCACGAGTACAAGAGACCCAGTACTTC
TRBJ2-3 TRBV6-1 few TRBD1 CASSEAQGTGADTQYF TGTGCCAGCAGTGAAGCCCAGGGGACAGGGGCAGATACGCAGTATTTT
TRBJ1-2 TRBV2 NA TRBD1 CASRSDRNLGYGYTF TGTGCCAGCAGGTCGGACAGGAATCTCGGCTATGGCTACACCTTC
TRBJ2-1 TRBV10-1 once NA CASRDRGYNEQFF TGCGCCAGCAGGGATAGGGGGTACAATGAGCAGTTCTTC
TRBJ2-1 TRBV27 NA TRBD2 CASSFSTSHNEQFF TGTGCCAGCAGTTTTTCGACTAGCCACAATGAGCAGTTCTTC
TRBJ2-2 TRBV4-1 NA TRBD2 CASSQGRAGGPTGELFF TGCGCCAGCAGCCAAGGCCGGGCGGGAGGGCCTACCGGGGAGCTGTTTTTT
TRBJ2-1 TRBV9 NA TRBD2 CASSVGTSGSRNEQFF TGTGCCAGCAGCGTTGGGACTAGCGGGAGCAGGAATGAGCAGTTCTTC
TRBJ1-5 TRBV19 NA NA CASSTGVNQPQHF TGTGCCAGTAGTACAGGGGTCAATCAGCCCCAGCATTTT